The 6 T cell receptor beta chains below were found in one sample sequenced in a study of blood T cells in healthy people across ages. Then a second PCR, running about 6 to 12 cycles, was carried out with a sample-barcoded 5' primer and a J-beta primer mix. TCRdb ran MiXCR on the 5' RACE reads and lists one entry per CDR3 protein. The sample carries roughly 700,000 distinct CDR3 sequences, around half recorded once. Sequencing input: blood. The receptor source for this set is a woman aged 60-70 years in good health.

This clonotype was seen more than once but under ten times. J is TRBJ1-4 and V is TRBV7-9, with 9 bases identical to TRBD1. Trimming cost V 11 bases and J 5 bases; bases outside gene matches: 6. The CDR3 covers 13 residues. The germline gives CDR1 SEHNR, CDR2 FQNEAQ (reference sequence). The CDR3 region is CAATGTGNEKLFF. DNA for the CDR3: TGTGCCGCCACGGGGACAGGGAATGAAAAACTGTTTTTT.

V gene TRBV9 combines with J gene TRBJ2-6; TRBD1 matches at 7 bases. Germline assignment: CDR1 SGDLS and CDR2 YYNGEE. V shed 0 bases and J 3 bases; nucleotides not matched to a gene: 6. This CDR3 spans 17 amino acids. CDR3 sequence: CASSVGTGESGANVLTF. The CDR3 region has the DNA TGTGCCAGCAGCGTAGGGACAGGTGAAAGTGGGGCCAACGTCCTGACTTTC.

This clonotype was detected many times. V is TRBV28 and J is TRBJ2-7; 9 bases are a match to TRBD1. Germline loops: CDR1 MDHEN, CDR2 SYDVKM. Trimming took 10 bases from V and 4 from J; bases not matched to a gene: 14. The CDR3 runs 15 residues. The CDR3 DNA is TGTGCCACCACTCAATCCGGGACAGGGTTATACGAGCAGTACTTC. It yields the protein CATTQSGTGLYEQYF.

The CDR3 sequence: CSARVAGAFDTEAFF. The CDR3, as DNA: TGCAGTGCTAGGGTAGCGGGGGCGTTTGACACTGAAGCTTTCTTT. This chain joins TRBV20-1 and TRBJ1-1; maybe TRBD1 (6 bases). There are 15 residues in the CDR3. Looked up from germline, CDR1 is DFQATT and CDR2 is SNEGSKA (reference sequence). V lost 3 bases, J lost 3 bases, and 17 bases lay in between.

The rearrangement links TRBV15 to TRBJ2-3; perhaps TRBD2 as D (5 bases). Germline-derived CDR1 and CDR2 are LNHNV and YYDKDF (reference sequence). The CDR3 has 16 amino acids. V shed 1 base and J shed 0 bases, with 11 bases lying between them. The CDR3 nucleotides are TGTGCCACCAGCAGAGTGGGTGGACTTAGCACAGATACGCAGTATTTT. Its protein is CATSRVGGLSTDTQYF. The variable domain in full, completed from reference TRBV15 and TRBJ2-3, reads DAMVIQNPRYQVTQFGKPVTLSCSQTLNHNVMYWYQQKSSQAPKLLFHYYDKDFNNEADTPDNFQSRRPNTSFCFLDIRSPGLGDTAMYLCATSRVGGLSTDTQYFGPGTRLTVL.

The CDR3 DNA reads TGTGCCAGCTCACCGCCTTCAGAGGTCTATGAGCAGTTCTTC. Encoded protein: CASSPPSEVYEQFF. The V call is TRBV18, the J call TRBJ2-1; the D is unclear. The V end was cut by 3 bases, the J end by 8 bases, with 14 bases between. Per the germline V gene, CDR1 is KGHSH and CDR2 is LQKENI. The CDR3 sequence is 14 residues long. The full variable domain, rest sourced from reference TRBV18 and TRBJ2-1, is NAGVMQNPRHLVRRRGQEARLRCSPMKGHSHVYWYRQLPEEGLKFMVYLQKENIIDESGMPKERFSAEFPKEGPSILRIQQVVRGDSAAYFCASSPPSEVYEQFFGPGTRLTVL.